This record concerns one T cell receptor (beta chain) sequence. Its antigen is unidentified. The CDR3 runs to 16 residues. Germline lookup yields CDR1 SEHNR and CDR2 FQNEAQ (reference sequence). V was clipped by 2 bases and J by 9 bases; unmatched bases: 10. These data are taken from a study of vaccination effects on CD4 cells after COVID-19. Overall study findings and caveats: Sampling in the study covered few convalescent patients and included no early post-infection timepoints.

Sequencing followed a ViraFEST assay step that expanded antigen-specific CD4+ T cells with viral peptide pools. Investigators separated out CD4+ T cells once around nine days of culture had passed. It was two doses of either the BNT162b2 or mRNA-1273 vaccine that participants received. Nobody among the vaccine recipients had prior SARS-CoV-2 infection (nucleocapsid antibodies were negative). Half-medium changes using IL-2 medium occurred on days 3 and 7. TCRdb keeps only in-frame clones here, not all; method: immunoSEQ multiplex PCR. This table holds tens of thousands of clones, around three quarters found once.

This receptor was taken from a human donor who received a COVID-19 vaccine. The specimen comprised CD4+ T cells from PBMCs cultured with HCoV-229E spike peptides, sampled after COVID-19 vaccination. V is TRBV7-9 and J is TRBJ2-1; 10 nucleotides align to TRBD2. This chain's CDR3 is CASSLLPSGRAGEQFF. CDR3 in DNA: TGTGCCAGCAGCTTACTGCCGAGCGGGAGGGCCGGTGAGCAGTTCTTC.